These 4 T cell receptor beta chains were sequenced from one sample in a study of blood T cells in healthy people across ages. Primed by a sample-barcoded 5' primer and a J-beta primer mix, a second PCR proceeded for about 7 to 11 cycles. TCRdb analysed the 5' RACE reads with MiXCR anew, one entry per CDR3 protein. The repertoire holds fewer than 900,000 distinct CDR3 sequences, with roughly 49% as singletons. What was sequenced was blood. The receptors originated from a woman aged 55 to 70 in good health.

This clonotype was picked up a small number of times. The V gene is TRBV4-3, the J gene TRBJ2-3; 12 bases are a match to TRBD2. Germline V gene lookup returns CDR1 LGHNA and CDR2 YSLEER. This CDR3 spans 17 amino acids. Losses at the gene ends were 2 bases for V and 3 bases for J; bases not matched to a gene: 6. CDR3 loop: CASSQRASGRATDTQYF. CDR3 nucleotides: TGCGCCAGCAGCCAACGCGCTAGCGGGAGGGCGACAGATACGCAGTATTTT.

This rearrangement joins TRBV7-3 to TRBJ2-3, with D tentatively TRBD1 (5 bases). V was cut by 6 bases and J by 4 bases, with 11 bases left in between. The CDR3 extends over 13 amino acids. Germline-derived CDR1 and CDR2 are SGHTA and FQGTGA. The CDR3 is CASRGQGPDTQYF. The DNA for the CDR3 is TGTGCCAGCAGAGGCCAGGGCCCAGATACGCAGTATTTT.

The chain recombines TRBV7-2 with TRBJ1-1; maybe TRBD1 (5 bases). The CDR3 totals 14 residues. V gave up 4 bases and J gave up 2 bases, with 11 bases separating them. From germline, CDR1 is SGHTA and CDR2 FQGNSA. The chain's CDR3 is CASSSSRANTEAFF. As DNA, the CDR3 is TGTGCCAGCAGCTCATCCAGGGCCAACACTGAAGCTTTCTTT.

As to this clonotype: It may be a read error: a sequence one base away is much more abundant. This chain links TRBV28 with TRBJ2-7, with TRBD2 matching over 12 bases. The CDR3 extends over 15 amino acids. Germline V gives CDR1 MDHEN, CDR2 SYDVKM. The V gene end was trimmed by 2 bases and the J gene end by 7 bases; junction bases not matched to a gene: 6. This chain's CDR3 is CASSLQTSGRQEQYF. The CDR3 DNA follows: TGTGCCAGCAGTTTACAGACTAGCGGGAGACAGGAGCAGTACTTC.